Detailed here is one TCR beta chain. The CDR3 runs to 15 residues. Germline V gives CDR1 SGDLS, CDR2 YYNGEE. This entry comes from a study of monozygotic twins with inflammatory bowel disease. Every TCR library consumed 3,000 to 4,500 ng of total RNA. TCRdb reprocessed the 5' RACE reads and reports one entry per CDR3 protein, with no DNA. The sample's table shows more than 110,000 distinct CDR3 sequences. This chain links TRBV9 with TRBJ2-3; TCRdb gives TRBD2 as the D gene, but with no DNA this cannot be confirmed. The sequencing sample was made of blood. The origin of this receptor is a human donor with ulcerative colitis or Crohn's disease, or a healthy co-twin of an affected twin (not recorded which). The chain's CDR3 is CASSVVASGSGTQYF.